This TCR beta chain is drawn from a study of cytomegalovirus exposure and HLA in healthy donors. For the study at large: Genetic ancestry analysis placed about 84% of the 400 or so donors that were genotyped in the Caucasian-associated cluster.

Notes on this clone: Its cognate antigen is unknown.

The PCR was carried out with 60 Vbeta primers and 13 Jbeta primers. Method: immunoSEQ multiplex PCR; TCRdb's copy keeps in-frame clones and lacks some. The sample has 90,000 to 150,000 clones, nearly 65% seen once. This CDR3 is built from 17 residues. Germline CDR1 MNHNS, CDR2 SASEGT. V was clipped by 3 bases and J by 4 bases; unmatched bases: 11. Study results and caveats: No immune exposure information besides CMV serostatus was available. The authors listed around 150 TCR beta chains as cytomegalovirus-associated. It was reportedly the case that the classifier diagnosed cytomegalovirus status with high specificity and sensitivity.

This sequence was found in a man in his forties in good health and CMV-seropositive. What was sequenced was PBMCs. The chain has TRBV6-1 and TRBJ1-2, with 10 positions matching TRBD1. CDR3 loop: CASSEFPGQGLGYGYTF. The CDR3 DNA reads TGTGCCAGCAGTGAGTTCCCGGGACAGGGGCTGGGCTATGGCTACACCTTC.